This TCR beta chain stems from a study of tissue T cells after allogeneic stem cell transplantation. Using immunoSEQ multiplex PCR, the repertoire was profiled, and TCRdb retains in-frame clones only, with some absent. Of about 48,000 clones in the sample, approximately 73% were seen once. The trim removed 0 bases at V and 5 bases at J, leaving 3 bases unmatched. There are 14 residues in the CDR3. Germline-derived CDR1 and CDR2 are NNHNN and SYGAGS (reference sequence). Comment on this clone: The listed genes are named as in mouse. The CDR3 is cut off 1 residue early in the read; its end comes from the germline J gene.

This sequence originates from a pool of C57BL/6 mice in good health. The V call is TRBV13-2, the J call TRBJ2-4; the match to TRBD1 covers 7 bases. Sequencing was done on a sample of sorted cells pooled from one or two spleens. The covered CDR3 bases are TGTGCCAGCGGTGATGCAGGGGGAGGAAACACCTTGTAC. This encodes CASGDAGGGNTLY. In full, the CDR3 is CASGDAGGGNTLYF.